The 23 T cell receptor beta chains reported below all come from one sample, sequenced in a study of control samples from healthy donors and cancer patients. The table came from immunoSEQ multiplex PCR; TCRdb's copy has only in-frame clones and leaves some out. Of 80,000 to 100,000 clones in the sample, around nine tenths are singletons; the top ten hold roughly 14%. Sequencing input: blood. The receptors were gathered from a man in his thirties or forties in good health.

This sequence joins TRBV7-9 and TRBJ2-7; 9 nucleotides line up with TRBD2. The J segment lost 6 bases and the V segment lost 5 bases, leaving 11 bases of the junction unmatched. The CDR3 totals 15 residues. Germline assignment: CDR1 SEHNR and CDR2 FQNEAQ (reference sequence). The DNA for the CDR3 is TGTGCCAGCAGCCCGACTAGCGGAATGGCGGGCGAGCAGTACTTC. It is translated as CASSPTSGMAGEQYF.

This chain links TRBV11-3 with TRBJ2-1; 10 nucleotides agree with TRBD2. There are 19 residues in the CDR3. Per the germline V gene, CDR1 is SGHNT and CDR2 is YENEEA. With 4 bases clipped from V and 0 bases from J, the junction kept 12 bases outside the gene matches. CDR3 region: CASSSEPLAGVSSYNEQFF. The CDR3 DNA sequence: TGTGCCAGCAGCTCCGAACCTCTAGCGGGGGTAAGCTCCTACAATGAGCAGTTCTTC.

The chain carries TRBV10-3 and TRBJ1-1; D might be TRBD1 (5 bases). Germline V gene sequence: CDR1 ENHRY, CDR2 SYGVKD. Trimming removed 6 bases at V and 6 bases at J, with 8 bases between. This CDR3 has 11 amino acids. CDR3 in DNA: TGTGCCATCAGGCAGGGTGCTGAAGCTTTCTTT. It yields the protein CAIRQGAEAFF.

In nucleotides, the CDR3 is TGTGCCAGCAGCCAAGGGTATGCAGCGGAAAACATTCAGTACTTC. Its translation is CASSQGYAAENIQYF. The chain has TRBV3-1 (or the pseudogene TRBV3-2) and TRBJ2-4; perhaps TRBD2 as D (5 bases). This CDR3 contains 15 residues. V was trimmed by 1 base and J by 5 bases, leaving 12 bases between them. Germline V gene sequence: CDR1 LGHDT, CDR2 YNNKEL (reference sequence).

V usage is TRBV5-1 and J usage is TRBJ2-7; the D call may be TRBD1 or TRBD2 (6 bases each). The ends were cut back, 2 bases at V and 6 bases at J, with 27 bases in the middle. CDR1 and CDR2 (germline): SGHRS, YFSETQ. This CDR3 contains 18 residues. The CDR3 sequence: CASSFGSSGGRLLGEQYF. The CDR3, as DNA: TGCGCCAGCAGCTTTGGGTCATCCGGGGGCCGACTCCTTGGCGAGCAGTACTTC.

The chain is built from TRBV7-2 and TRBJ2-5, with 8 nucleotides matching TRBD2. V shed 5 bases and J 2 bases; nucleotides not matched to a gene: 4. CDR1 and CDR2 from the germline V gene are SGHTA and FQGNSA. The CDR3 totals 14 residues. CDR3 nucleotide sequence: TGTGCCAGCAGCCCTACTAGCGGACAAGAGACCCAGTACTTC. Translated, it gives CASSPTSGQETQYF.

The chain has TRBV24-1 and TRBJ2-2; D not resolved. CDR3 length equals 15 residues. CDR1 is KGHDR and CDR2 is SFDVKD in the germline V gene. Deletions cut 0 bases from V and 0 bases from J, with 4 bases between. The CDR3 region has the DNA TGTGCCACCAGTGATTTGGTGTCGAACACCGGGGAGCTGTTTTTT. This encodes CATSDLVSNTGELFF.

A note on this clone: A much larger clone differs from this one at a single base, so this may be a read error. The chain couples TRBV5-1 to TRBJ2-7; the D is unclear. Trimming removed 0 bases at V and 2 bases at J, with 6 bases between. CDR1 is SGHRS and CDR2 is YFSETQ in the germline V gene. The CDR3 loop spans 13 amino acids. CDR3 in amino acids: CASSLDSTYEQYF. The CDR3 DNA is TGCGCCAGCAGCTTGGACAGCACCTACGAGCAGTACTTC.

Only one count was recorded for this clone. The rearrangement uses TRBV19 and TRBJ2-3; 9 bases map to TRBD1. With 7 bases clipped from V and 4 bases from J, the junction kept 12 bases outside the gene matches. Germline lookup yields CDR1 LNHDA and CDR2 SQIVND (reference sequence). CDR3 size: 16 residues. This chain's CDR3 is CASTKTTGGPPDTQYF. The DNA for the CDR3 is TGTGCCAGTACAAAAACGACAGGGGGTCCCCCAGATACGCAGTATTTT.

This chain connects TRBV11-2 to TRBJ1-2, with D tentatively TRBD1 (5 bases). CDR3 size: 14 residues. Trimming removed 3 bases at V and 5 bases at J, with 13 bases between. Germline loops: CDR1 SGHAT, CDR2 FQNNGV. CDR3 DNA: TGTGCCAGCAGCTTCACAACGGGGGAGTATGGCTACACCTTC. Encoded protein: CASSFTTGEYGYTF. The variable domain in full, with the rest retrieved from reference TRBV11-2 and TRBJ1-2, is EAGVAQSPRYKIIEKRQSVAFWCNPISGHATLYWYQQILGQGPKLLIQFQNNGVVDDSQLPKDRFSAERLKGVDSTLKIQPAKLEDSAVYLCASSFTTGEYGYTFGSGTRLTVV.

V is TRBV19 and J is TRBJ2-1; D is undetermined. V shed 1 base and J shed 6 bases, with 7 bases lying between them. The CDR3 totals 13 residues. Germline V gives CDR1 LNHDA, CDR2 SQIVND (reference sequence). This CDR3 is CASSIASRNEQFF. DNA for the CDR3: TGTGCCAGTAGTATAGCCTCTCGCAATGAGCAGTTCTTC.

This chain connects TRBV28 to TRBJ1-1; D gene unclear. The CDR3 consists of 16 residues. V was pared by 8 bases and J by 0 bases, with 19 bases between. Germline assignment: CDR1 MDHEN and CDR2 SYDVKM. CDR3 sequence: CASRPRGNRMNTEAFF. In DNA form, the CDR3 reads TGTGCCAGCCGGCCGCGAGGAAATAGGATGAACACTGAAGCTTTCTTT.

The chain joins TRBV6-5 to TRBJ2-1, with D perhaps TRBD2 (5 bases). V was shortened by 2 bases and J by 3 bases, with 11 bases between the two germline ends. Germline lookup yields CDR1 MNHEY and CDR2 SVGAGI. This CDR3 is built from 15 residues. CDR3 DNA sequence: TGTGCCAGCAGTTACGAGGGAACTGTCTACAATGAGCAGTTCTTC. This encodes CASSYEGTVYNEQFF.

The chain links TRBV15 to TRBJ2-1; 9 bases match TRBD2. Germline V lookup: CDR1 LNHNV, CDR2 YYDKDF (reference sequence). This CDR3 has 16 amino acids. Trimming took 0 bases from V and 6 from J; bases not matched to a gene: 6. The CDR3 spells CATSRDIASGANEQFF. The CDR3 region has the DNA TGTGCCACCAGCAGAGATATAGCTAGCGGGGCCAATGAGCAGTTCTTC.

The chain uses TRBV5-1 and TRBJ2-3; D is possibly TRBD1 (5 bases). V shed 7 bases and J shed 5 bases, with 14 bases lying between them. This CDR3 has 13 amino acids. The V gene's germline CDR1 is SGHRS and CDR2 YFSETQ. The CDR3 DNA follows: TGCGCCAGCTCCGACAGCTACCGAGATACGCAGTATTTT. It yields the protein CASSDSYRDTQYF.

The genes are TRBV7-3 and TRBJ2-3; D ambiguous. Trimming pared 6 bases from V and 6 bases from J, leaving 10 bases between. CDR3 length: 12 amino acids. Germline CDR1 SGHTA, CDR2 FQGTGA. The chain's CDR3 is CASRGMGDTQYF. In nucleotides, the CDR3 is TGTGCCAGCAGGGGCATGGGGGATACGCAGTATTTT.

The J gene is TRBJ2-1, the V gene TRBV7-8, with 10 bases identical to TRBD2. V trimming: 5 bases; J trimming: 1 base; junction bases outside the gene matches: 2. The CDR3 is 15 residues long. The germline CDR1 and CDR2 sequences are SGHVS and FQNEAQ. The CDR3 DNA is TGTGCCAGCAGCCCACTAGCGGGATCCTACAATGAGCAGTTCTTC. This sequence encodes CASSPLAGSYNEQFF.

V and J are TRBV14 and TRBJ1-3, with unresolved D. The CDR3 is 15 residues long. Trimming cost V 1 base and J 0 bases, with 7 bases left between them. The germline CDR1 and CDR2 sequences are SGHDN and FVKESK. CDR3 DNA sequence: TGTGCCAGCAGCCAAGTCGCATCCTCTGGAAACACCATATATTTT. Translation gives CASSQVASSGNTIYF.

The rearrangement links TRBV9 to TRBJ2-7, with 12 bases fitting TRBD1. The CDR3 length is 16 residues. The trim removed 1 base at V and 5 bases at J, leaving 7 bases unmatched. Germline CDR1 is SGDLS and CDR2 is YYNGEE. CDR3 sequence reads: CASSVTPGQGAHEQYF. CDR3 in DNA: TGTGCCAGCAGCGTAACGCCGGGACAGGGGGCCCACGAGCAGTACTTC. Looking up the rest from reference TRBV9 and TRBJ2-7 gives the full variable domain: DSGVTQTPKHLITATGQRVTLRCSPRSGDLSVYWYQQSLDQGLQFLIQYYNGEERAKGNILERFSAQQFPDLHSELNLSSLELGDSALYFCASSVTPGQGAHEQYFGPGTRLTVT.

The genes are TRBV7-2 and TRBJ2-3, with D uncertain. The CDR3 totals 12 residues. Trimming pared 5 bases from V and 4 bases from J, leaving 7 bases between. The germline gives CDR1 SGHTA, CDR2 FQGNSA. The DNA of the CDR3 is TGTGCCAGCAGCACGAACCCAGATACGCAGTATTTT. Translated, it gives CASSTNPDTQYF.

The chain has TRBV7-2 and TRBJ2-5; D is undetermined. The V end was cut by 2 bases, the J end by 5 bases, with 6 bases between. From germline, CDR1 is SGHTA and CDR2 FQGNSA. CDR3 length: 12 residues. CDR3 sequence: CASSLFSETQYF. CDR3 bases: TGTGCCAGCAGCTTATTCTCCGAGACCCAGTACTTC.

The chain joins TRBV6-5 to TRBJ1-1; D is possibly TRBD1 (5 bases). Germline V lookup: CDR1 MNHEY, CDR2 SVGAGI. V was pared by 2 bases and J by 5 bases, with 12 bases between. The CDR3 has 14 amino acids. The CDR3 nucleotides are TGTGCCAGCAGTTACCGGGGCGGGGGGACTGAAGCTTTCTTT. This codes for CASSYRGGGTEAFF.

This clone has a single count. The rearrangement links TRBV27 to TRBJ1-2; 12 nucleotides line up with TRBD1. The germline gives CDR1 MNHEY, CDR2 SMNVEV (reference sequence). The CDR3 has 15 residues. V shed 4 bases and J 8 bases; nucleotides not matched to a gene: 8. For the CDR3, the DNA is TGTGCCAGCAGTTCTGCTGGGACAGGGGGCCCCGGCTACACCTTC. It translates to CASSSAGTGGPGYTF.